Listed below are T cell receptor beta chains from one sample, sequenced in a study of PD-1 blockade in mismatch repair-deficient tumors. Assay: immunoSEQ multiplex PCR; the TCRdb copy retains only in-frame clones and omits some. The table has around 40,000 clones, approximately 88% seen once; the top ten hold around 0.98%. Specimen: PBMCs, collected 38 to 40 weeks after starting pembrolizumab. The receptors were sampled from an adult with mismatch repair-deficient cancer. Each CDR3 is given with its conserved first and last residue. A D gene is named only where the DNA matches it firmly. Clone size is not always given. Where it is, it says once, few, many or a class for expanded clones.

clone_size j_call v_call d_call cdr3_aa cdr3_nt
- TRBJ1-2 TRBV6-5 - CASRAANYGYTF TGTGCCAGCAGGGCTGCTAACTATGGCTACACCTTC
- TRBJ2-1 TRBV7-6 - CASSPRGTSSYNEQFF TGTGCCAGCAGCCCTCGGGGAACTAGCTCCTACAATGAGCAGTTCTTC
- TRBJ2-7 TRBV19 TRBD1 CASRDRGNYEQYF TGTGCCAGTAGGGACAGGGGAAACTACGAGCAGTACTTC
- TRBJ2-1 TRBV27 TRBD1 CASSLLGDRGNEQFF TGTGCCAGCAGTTTACTTGGGGACAGGGGGAATGAGCAGTTCTTC
few TRBJ2-7 TRBV28 TRBD1 CASSSRQGKISYEQYF TGTGCCAGCAGTTCCAGACAGGGTAAAATTTCCTACGAGCAGTACTTC
- TRBJ2-2 TRBV27 TRBD1 CASSLYQGAGTGELFF TGTGCCAGCAGTTTATACCAGGGGGCGGGAACCGGGGAGCTGTTTTTT
- TRBJ1-1 TRBV6-5 TRBD1 CASSYSGTGTEAFF TGTGCCAGCAGTTACTCTGGGACAGGGACTGAAGCTTTCTTT
- TRBJ2-1 TRBV5-1 - CASSGLAQSYNEQFF TGCGCCAGCAGCGGCCTAGCGCAGTCCTACAATGAGCAGTTCTTC
- TRBJ2-1 TRBV6-5 TRBD2 CASTYSRTGTSGHIF TGTGCCAGCACTTACAGTCGGACAGGGACTAGCGGGCATATCTTC
- TRBJ2-7 TRBV6-5 - CASSSVWQGSSYEQYF TGTGCCAGCAGTTCCGTGTGGCAGGGTAGCTCCTACGAGCAGTACTTC
- TRBJ2-7 TRBV19 TRBD2 CASRGETSGSPEQYF TGTGCCAGTAGGGGGGAGACTAGCGGGAGTCCTGAGCAGTACTTC
- TRBJ2-1 TRBV28 TRBD2 CASSLLSGGRANEQFF TGTGCCAGCAGTTTACTTTCGGGAGGACGGGCCAATGAGCAGTTCTTC
once TRBJ2-3 TRBV5-1 - CASSLEGDSSTDTQYF TGCGCCAGCAGCCTGGAGGGAGACTCTAGCACAGATACGCAGTATTTT